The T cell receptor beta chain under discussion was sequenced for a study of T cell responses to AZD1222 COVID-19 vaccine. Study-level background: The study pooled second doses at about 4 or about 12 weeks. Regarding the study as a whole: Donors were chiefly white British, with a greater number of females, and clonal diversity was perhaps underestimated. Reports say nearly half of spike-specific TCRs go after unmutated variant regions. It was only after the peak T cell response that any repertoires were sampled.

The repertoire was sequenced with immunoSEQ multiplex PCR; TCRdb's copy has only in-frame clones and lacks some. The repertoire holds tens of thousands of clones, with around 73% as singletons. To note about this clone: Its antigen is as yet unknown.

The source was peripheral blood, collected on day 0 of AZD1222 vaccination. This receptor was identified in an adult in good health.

The CDR3 spells CASRLDRGPHEQYF. The DNA of the CDR3 is TGTGCCAGCAGATTGGACAGGGGGCCTCACGAGCAGTACTTC. The chain has TRBV2 and TRBJ2-7; 11 positions agree with TRBD1. The CDR3 has 14 amino acids. Trimming cost V 6 bases and J 5 bases; bases outside gene matches: 6. Germline values: CDR1 SNHLY, CDR2 FYNNEI.